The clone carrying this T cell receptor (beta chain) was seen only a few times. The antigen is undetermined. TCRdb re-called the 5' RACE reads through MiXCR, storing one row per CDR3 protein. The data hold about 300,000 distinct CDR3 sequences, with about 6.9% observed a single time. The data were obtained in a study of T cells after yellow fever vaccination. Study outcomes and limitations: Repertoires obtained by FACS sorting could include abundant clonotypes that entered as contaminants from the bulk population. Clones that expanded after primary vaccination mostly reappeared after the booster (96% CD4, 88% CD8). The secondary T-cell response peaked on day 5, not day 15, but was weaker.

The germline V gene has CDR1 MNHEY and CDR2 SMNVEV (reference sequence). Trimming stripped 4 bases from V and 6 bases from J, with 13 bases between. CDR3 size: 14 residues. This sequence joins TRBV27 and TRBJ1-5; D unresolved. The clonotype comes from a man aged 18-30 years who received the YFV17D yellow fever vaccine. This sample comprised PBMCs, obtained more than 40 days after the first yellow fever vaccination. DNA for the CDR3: TGTGCCAGCAGTTCTAAGGGAAATGGTCAGCCCCAGCATTTT. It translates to CASSSKGNGQPQHF.